This is a list of T cell receptor beta chains from one sample in a study of cytomegalovirus exposure and HLA in healthy donors. The assay was immunoSEQ multiplex PCR, and TCRdb's table has in-frame clones only and misses some. The repertoire shows about 67,000 clones; the top ten hold about 1.8%. The material sequenced was PBMCs. The receptors originated from a woman under 40 in good health and CMV-seronegative. CDR3s include the opening cysteine and the closing phenylalanine or tryptophan. The order of the fields is V gene, J gene, CDR3 protein.

V: TRBV29-1
J: TRBJ2-2
CDR3: CSVRGAGWNTGELFF

V: TRBV7-9
J: TRBJ1-5
CDR3: CASSPHSVSQPQHF

V: TRBV19
J: TRBJ1-1
CDR3: CASKNTLNTEAFF

V: TRBV19
J: TRBJ1-1
CDR3: CASSIPRSSDRRTEAFF

V: TRBV6-4
J: TRBJ1-2
CDR3: CASSESGFYGYTF

V: TRBV9
J: TRBJ2-7
CDR3: CASSVGGETTYEQYF

V: TRBV30
J: TRBJ1-2
CDR3: CAWIRTEGSGYTF

V: TRBV6-1
J: TRBJ2-7
CDR3: CASRERLADSYEQYF

V: TRBV5-6
J: TRBJ1-1
CDR3: CASKPRGPTEAFF

V: TRBV19
J: TRBJ2-7
CDR3: CASSRPGQVREQYF

V: TRBV29-1
J: TRBJ2-1
CDR3: CSVEPPTSGNEQFF

V: TRBV9
J: TRBJ2-7
CDR3: CASSVSGGSGPPYEQYF

V: TRBV29-1
J: TRBJ1-1
CDR3: CSGGQSGGEAFF

V: TRBV7-3
J: TRBJ1-2
CDR3: CASSLSTGSNYGYTF

V: TRBV20-1
J: TRBJ1-4
CDR3: CSARRGGKLFF

V: TRBV6-6
J: TRBJ2-7
CDR3: CASSHRDSGSYEQYF

V: TRBV19
J: TRBJ2-3
CDR3: CASSLGAQTDTQYF

V: TRBV27
J: TRBJ1-5
CDR3: CASSLSQTGGRNQPQHF

V: TRBV4-1
J: TRBJ2-7
CDR3: CASSQDRGGAYEQYF

V: TRBV18
J: TRBJ2-1
CDR3: CASSPGTANYNEQFF

V: TRBV4-3
J: TRBJ1-1
CDR3: CASSQDTPGLGDSTEAFF

V: TRBV19
J: TRBJ2-7
CDR3: CASASPGTNEQYF

V: TRBV30
J: TRBJ1-1
CDR3: CAWSRGGNTEAFF

V: TRBV6-5
J: TRBJ1-2
CDR3: CASSYSHRANYGYTF

V: TRBV5-1
J: TRBJ1-2
CDR3: CASSFDSGGYTF

V: TRBV18
J: TRBJ1-4
CDR3: CASSPYWDRADEKLFF

V: TRBV28
J: TRBJ2-2
CDR3: CASNLVTGELFF

V: TRBV27
J: TRBJ1-6
CDR3: CASSEAGTGNSPLHF

V: TRBV9
J: TRBJ2-2
CDR3: CASTKNTGELFF

V: TRBV6-6
J: TRBJ2-3
CDR3: CASSPRQTTDTQYF

V: TRBV4-1
J: TRBJ2-7
CDR3: CASSSTYEQYF

V: TRBV7-2
J: TRBJ2-7
CDR3: CASTTRQGGYEQYF

V: TRBV6-6
J: TRBJ1-1
CDR3: CASSYGASSEAFF

V: TRBV4-3
J: TRBJ1-2
CDR3: CASARQGSGYGYTF

V: TRBV19
J: TRBJ2-7
CDR3: CASSPSAGVVEQYF

V: TRBV19
J: TRBJ2-7
CDR3: CASSITAGGYEQYF

V: TRBV19
J: TRBJ1-5
CDR3: CASSIGEQDNQPQHF

V: TRBV5-1
J: TRBJ2-5
CDR3: CASSLEWTSGTTRETQYF

V: TRBV27
J: TRBJ1-1
CDR3: CASSPDRSRTEAFF

V: TRBV4-3
J: TRBJ1-1
CDR3: CASSQEGTWGWNTEAFF

V: TRBV6-5
J: TRBJ1-2
CDR3: CASTAGLLYGYTF

V: TRBV30
J: TRBJ2-5
CDR3: CAGSHTDSPQETQYF

V: TRBV28
J: TRBJ2-6
CDR3: CASSFLSGANVLTF

V: TRBV19
J: TRBJ2-2
CDR3: CASSRQGAKAGELFF

V: TRBV4-2
J: TRBJ1-2
CDR3: CASSQRGLDARGGYTF

V: TRBV6-1
J: TRBJ1-4
CDR3: CASSKAGTDEKLFF

V: TRBV6-1
J: TRBJ1-5
CDR3: CASTGAYGNQPQHF

V: TRBV27
J: TRBJ1-1
CDR3: CASGPHRDGAEAFF